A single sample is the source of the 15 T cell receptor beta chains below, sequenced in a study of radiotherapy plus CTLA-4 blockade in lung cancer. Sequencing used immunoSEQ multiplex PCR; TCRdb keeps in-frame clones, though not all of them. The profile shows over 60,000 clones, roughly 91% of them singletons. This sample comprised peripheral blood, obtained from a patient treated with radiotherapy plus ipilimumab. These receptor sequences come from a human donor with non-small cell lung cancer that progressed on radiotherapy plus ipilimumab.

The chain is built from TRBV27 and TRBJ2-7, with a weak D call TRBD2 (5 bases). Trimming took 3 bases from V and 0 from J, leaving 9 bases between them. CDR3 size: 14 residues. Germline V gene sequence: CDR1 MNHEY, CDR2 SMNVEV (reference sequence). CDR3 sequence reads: CASSLSGTSYEQYF. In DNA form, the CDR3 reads TGTGCCAGCAGTTTGAGCGGTACCTCCTACGAGCAGTACTTC.

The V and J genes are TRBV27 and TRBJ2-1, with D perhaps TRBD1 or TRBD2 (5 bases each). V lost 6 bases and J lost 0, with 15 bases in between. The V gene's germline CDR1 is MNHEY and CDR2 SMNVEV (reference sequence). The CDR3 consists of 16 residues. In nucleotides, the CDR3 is TGTGCCAGCAGGGGTCATCAGAGGGGCTCCTACAATGAGCAGTTCTTC. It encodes CASRGHQRGSYNEQFF.

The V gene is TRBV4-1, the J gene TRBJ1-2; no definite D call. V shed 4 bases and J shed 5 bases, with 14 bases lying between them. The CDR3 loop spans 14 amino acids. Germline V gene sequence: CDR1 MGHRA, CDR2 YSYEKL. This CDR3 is CASSRGDTPYGYTF. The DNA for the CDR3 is TGCGCCAGCAGCCGGGGTGACACTCCATATGGCTACACCTTC.

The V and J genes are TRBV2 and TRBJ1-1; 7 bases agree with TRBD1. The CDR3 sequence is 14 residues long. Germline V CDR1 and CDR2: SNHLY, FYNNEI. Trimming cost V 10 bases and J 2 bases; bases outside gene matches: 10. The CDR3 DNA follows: TGTGCCAACAGACACAGGGGCGGAAACACTGAAGCTTTCTTT. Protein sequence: CANRHRGGNTEAFF.

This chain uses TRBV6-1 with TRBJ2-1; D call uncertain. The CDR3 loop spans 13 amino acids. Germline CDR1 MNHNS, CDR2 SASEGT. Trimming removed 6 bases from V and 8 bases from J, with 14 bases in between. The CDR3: CASSAPPFYEQFF. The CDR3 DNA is TGTGCCAGCAGCGCCCCGCCGTTCTATGAGCAGTTCTTC.

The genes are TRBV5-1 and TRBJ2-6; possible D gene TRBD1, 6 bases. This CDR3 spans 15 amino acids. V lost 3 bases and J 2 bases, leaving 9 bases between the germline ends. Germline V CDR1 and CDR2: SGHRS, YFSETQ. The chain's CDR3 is CASSSAGAGANVLTF. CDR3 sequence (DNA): TGCGCCAGCAGCTCCGCAGGGGCTGGGGCCAACGTCCTGACTTTC.

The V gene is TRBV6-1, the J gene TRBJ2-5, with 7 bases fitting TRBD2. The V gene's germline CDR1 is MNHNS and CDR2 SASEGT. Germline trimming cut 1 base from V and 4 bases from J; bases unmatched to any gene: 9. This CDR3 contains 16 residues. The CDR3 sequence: CASSEVSRESGETQYF. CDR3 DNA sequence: TGTGCCAGCAGTGAAGTCTCGCGGGAGTCGGGAGAGACCCAGTACTTC.

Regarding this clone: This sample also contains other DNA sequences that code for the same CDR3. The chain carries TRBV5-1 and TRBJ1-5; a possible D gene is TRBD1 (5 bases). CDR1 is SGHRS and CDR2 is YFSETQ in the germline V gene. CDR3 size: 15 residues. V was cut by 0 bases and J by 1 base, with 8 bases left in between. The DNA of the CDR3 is TGCGCCAGCAGCTTGGCAGGGCAAAGCAATCAGCCCCAGCATTTT. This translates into CASSLAGQSNQPQHF.

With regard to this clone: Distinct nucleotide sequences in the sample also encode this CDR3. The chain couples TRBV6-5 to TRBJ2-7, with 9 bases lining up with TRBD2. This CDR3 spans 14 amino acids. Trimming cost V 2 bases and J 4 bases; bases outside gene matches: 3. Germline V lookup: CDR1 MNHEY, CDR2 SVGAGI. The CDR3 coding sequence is TGTGCCAGCAGTTACGGGACTAGCAGTTACGAGCAGTACTTC. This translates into CASSYGTSSYEQYF.

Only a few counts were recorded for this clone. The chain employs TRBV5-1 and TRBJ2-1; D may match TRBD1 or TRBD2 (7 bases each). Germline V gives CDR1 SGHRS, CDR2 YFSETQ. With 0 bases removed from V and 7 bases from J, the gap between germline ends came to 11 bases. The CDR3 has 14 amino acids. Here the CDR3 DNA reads TGCGCCAGCAGCTTGGACCAGGGGGGGAATGAGCAGTTCTTC. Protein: CASSLDQGGNEQFF.

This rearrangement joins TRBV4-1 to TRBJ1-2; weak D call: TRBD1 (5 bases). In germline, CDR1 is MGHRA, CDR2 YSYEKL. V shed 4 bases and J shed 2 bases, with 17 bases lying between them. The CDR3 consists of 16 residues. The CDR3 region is CASSLGGGRRNYGYTF. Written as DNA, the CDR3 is TGCGCCAGCAGCCTCGGGGGTGGGCGGCGGAACTATGGCTACACCTTC.

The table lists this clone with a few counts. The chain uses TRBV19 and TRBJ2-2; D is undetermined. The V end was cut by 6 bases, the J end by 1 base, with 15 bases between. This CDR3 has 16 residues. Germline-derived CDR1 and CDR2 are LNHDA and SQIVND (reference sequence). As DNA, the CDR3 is TGTGCCAGTAGCCAGGTGGGCAGAGTGAACACCGGGGAGCTGTTTTTT. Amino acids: CASSQVGRVNTGELFF.

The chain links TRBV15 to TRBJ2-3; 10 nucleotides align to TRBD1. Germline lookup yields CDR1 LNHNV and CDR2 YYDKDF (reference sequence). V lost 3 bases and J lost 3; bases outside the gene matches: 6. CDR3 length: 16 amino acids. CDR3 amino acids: CATSSEGQGVTDTQYF. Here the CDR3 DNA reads TGTGCCACCAGCAGTGAAGGACAGGGGGTTACAGATACGCAGTATTTT.

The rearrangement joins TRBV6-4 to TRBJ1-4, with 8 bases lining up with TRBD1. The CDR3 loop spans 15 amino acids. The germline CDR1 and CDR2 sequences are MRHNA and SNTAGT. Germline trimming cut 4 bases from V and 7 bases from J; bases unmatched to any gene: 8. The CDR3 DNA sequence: TGTGCCAGCAGTGCCCCGGACAGGGTAGGTGAAAAACTGTTTTTT. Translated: CASSAPDRVGEKLFF.

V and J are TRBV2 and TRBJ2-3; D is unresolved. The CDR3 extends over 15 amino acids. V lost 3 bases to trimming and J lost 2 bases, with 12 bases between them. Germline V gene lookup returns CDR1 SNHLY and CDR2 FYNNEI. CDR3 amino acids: CASSDPRSTTDTQYF. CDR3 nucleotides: TGTGCCAGCAGTGATCCCAGGAGCACCACAGATACGCAGTATTTT.